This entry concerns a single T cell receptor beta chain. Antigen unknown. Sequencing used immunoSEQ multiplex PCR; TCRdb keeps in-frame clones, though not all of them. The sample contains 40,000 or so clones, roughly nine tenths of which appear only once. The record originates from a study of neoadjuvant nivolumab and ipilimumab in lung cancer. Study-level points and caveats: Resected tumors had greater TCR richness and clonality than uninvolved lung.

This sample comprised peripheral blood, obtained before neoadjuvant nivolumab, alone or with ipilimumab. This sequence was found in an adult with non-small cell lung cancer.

CDR3 sequence reads: CASSFTSGRSVGELFF. As DNA, the CDR3 is TGTGCCAGCAGCTTTACTAGCGGGAGGTCGGTCGGGGAGCTGTTTTTT. The rearrangement joins TRBV11-2 to TRBJ2-2; 12 bases are a match to TRBD2. The CDR3 spans 16 residues. Germline CDR1 SGHAT, CDR2 FQNNGV. The J segment lost 7 bases and the V segment lost 3 bases, leaving 6 bases of the junction unmatched. The full variable domain, with the rest looked up from reference TRBV11-2 and TRBJ2-2, is EAGVAQSPRYKIIEKRQSVAFWCNPISGHATLYWYQQILGQGPKLLIQFQNNGVVDDSQLPKDRFSAERLKGVDSTLKIQPAKLEDSAVYLCASSFTSGRSVGELFFGEGSRLTVL.